The clone carrying this T cell receptor beta chain has a handful of counts. These data come from a study of cytomegalovirus exposure and HLA in healthy donors. The CDR3 covers 15 residues. Germline V CDR1 and CDR2: MNHNS, SASEGT. The V gene end was trimmed by 6 bases and the J gene end by 5 bases; junction bases not matched to a gene: 6. The study ran its PCR with 60 Vbeta and 13 Jbeta primers. The table came from immunoSEQ multiplex PCR; TCRdb's copy has only in-frame clones and leaves some out. The table includes 90,000 to 150,000 clones, under 80% detected once. This rearrangement joins TRBV6-1 to TRBJ2-1; the match to TRBD2 covers 11 bases. Source material: PBMCs. The sequence derives from a woman aged 45-59 years in good health and CMV-seropositive. The CDR3 loop reads CASSPTSGNNNEQFF. The CDR3, as DNA: TGTGCCAGCAGCCCGACTAGCGGGAATAACAATGAGCAGTTCTTC.